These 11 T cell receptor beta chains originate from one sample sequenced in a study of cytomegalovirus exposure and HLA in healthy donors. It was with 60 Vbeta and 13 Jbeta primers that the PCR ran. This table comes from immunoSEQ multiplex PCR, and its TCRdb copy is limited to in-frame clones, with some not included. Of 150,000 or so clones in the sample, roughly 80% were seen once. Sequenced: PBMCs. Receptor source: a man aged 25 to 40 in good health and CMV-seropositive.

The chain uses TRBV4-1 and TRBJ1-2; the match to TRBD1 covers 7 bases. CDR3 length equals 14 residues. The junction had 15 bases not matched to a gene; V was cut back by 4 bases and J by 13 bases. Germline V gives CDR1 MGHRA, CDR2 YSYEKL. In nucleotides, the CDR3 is TGCGCCAGCAGCCCGTACCTCAATGACAGGGCGCGCACCTTC. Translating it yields CASSPYLNDRARTF.

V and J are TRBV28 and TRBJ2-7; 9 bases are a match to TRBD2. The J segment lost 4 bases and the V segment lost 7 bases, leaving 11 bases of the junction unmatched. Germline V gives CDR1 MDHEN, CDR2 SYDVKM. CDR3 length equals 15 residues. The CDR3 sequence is CASTSHGAGGYEQYF. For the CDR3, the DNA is TGTGCCAGCACCTCCCATGGTGCGGGAGGGTACGAGCAGTACTTC. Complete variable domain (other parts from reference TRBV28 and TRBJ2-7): DVKVTQSSRYLVKRTGEKVFLECVQDMDHENMFWYRQDPGLGLRLIYFSYDVKMKEKGDIPEGYSVSREKKERFSLILESASTNQTSMYLCASTSHGAGGYEQYFGPGTRLTVT.

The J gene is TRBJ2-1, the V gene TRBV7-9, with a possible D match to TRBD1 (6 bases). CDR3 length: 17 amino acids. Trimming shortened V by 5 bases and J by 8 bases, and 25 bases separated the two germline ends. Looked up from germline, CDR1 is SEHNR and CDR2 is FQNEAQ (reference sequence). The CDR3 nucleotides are TGTGCCAGCAGCCCCGTGGTCCCGGCAGGGGAGTTCGATGAGCAGTTCTTC. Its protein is CASSPVVPAGEFDEQFF.

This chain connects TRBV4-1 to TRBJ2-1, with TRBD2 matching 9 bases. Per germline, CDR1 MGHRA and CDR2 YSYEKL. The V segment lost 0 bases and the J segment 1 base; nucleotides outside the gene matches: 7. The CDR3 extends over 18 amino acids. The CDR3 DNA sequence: TGCGCCAGCAGCCAAGATCTCCTCCTAGCGGGGTCCTACAATGAGCAGTTCTTC. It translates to CASSQDLLLAGSYNEQFF.

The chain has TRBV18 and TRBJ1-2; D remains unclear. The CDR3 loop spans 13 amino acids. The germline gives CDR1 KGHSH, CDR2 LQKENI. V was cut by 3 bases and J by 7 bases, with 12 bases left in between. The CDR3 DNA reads TGTGCCAGCTCACCTCCCGGAGGGTTTGGCTACACCTTC. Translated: CASSPPGGFGYTF.

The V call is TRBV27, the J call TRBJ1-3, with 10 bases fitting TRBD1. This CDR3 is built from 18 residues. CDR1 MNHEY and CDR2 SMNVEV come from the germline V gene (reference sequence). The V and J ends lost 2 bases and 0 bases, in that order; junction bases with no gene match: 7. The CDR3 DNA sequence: TGTGCCAGCAGTTTAGACGGGACAGGGGCCTTCTCTGGAAACACCATATATTTT. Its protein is CASSLDGTGAFSGNTIYF.

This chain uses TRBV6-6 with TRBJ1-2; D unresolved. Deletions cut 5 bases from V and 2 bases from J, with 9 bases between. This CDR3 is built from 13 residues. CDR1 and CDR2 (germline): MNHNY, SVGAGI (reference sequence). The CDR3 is CASSPGSNYGYTF. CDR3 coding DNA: TGTGCCAGCAGTCCGGGGTCAAACTATGGCTACACCTTC.

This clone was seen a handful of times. CDR3 residues: CASSLPAGGVIREQFF. CDR3 coding DNA: TGTGCCAGCAGCTTACCAGCGGGAGGGGTGATTCGGGAGCAGTTCTTC. This chain joins TRBV5-4 and TRBJ2-1; the match to TRBD2 covers 10 bases. J was trimmed by 10 bases and V by 2 bases; bases with no gene match: 12. CDR3 size: 16 residues. CDR1 and CDR2 from the germline V gene are SGHNT and YYREEE (reference sequence).

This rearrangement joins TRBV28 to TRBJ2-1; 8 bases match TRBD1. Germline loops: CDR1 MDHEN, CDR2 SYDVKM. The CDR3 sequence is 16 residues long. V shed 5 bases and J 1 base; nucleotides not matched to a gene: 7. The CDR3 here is CASSPRGQGSYNEQFF. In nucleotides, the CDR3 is TGTGCCAGCAGTCCCAGGGGGCAGGGGTCCTACAATGAGCAGTTCTTC.

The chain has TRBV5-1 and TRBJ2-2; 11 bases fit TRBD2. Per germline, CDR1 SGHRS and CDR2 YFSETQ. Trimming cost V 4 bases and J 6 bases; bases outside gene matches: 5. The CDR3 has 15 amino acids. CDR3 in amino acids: CASSVTSGDAGELFF. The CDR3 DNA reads TGCGCCAGCAGCGTGACTAGCGGGGACGCCGGGGAGCTGTTTTTT.

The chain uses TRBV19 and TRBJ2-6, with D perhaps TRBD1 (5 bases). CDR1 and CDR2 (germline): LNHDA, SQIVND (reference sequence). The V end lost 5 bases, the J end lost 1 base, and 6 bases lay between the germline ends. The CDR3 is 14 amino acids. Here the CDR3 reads CASSPGSGANVLTF. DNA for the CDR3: TGTGCCAGTAGTCCAGGGTCTGGGGCCAACGTCCTGACTTTC.